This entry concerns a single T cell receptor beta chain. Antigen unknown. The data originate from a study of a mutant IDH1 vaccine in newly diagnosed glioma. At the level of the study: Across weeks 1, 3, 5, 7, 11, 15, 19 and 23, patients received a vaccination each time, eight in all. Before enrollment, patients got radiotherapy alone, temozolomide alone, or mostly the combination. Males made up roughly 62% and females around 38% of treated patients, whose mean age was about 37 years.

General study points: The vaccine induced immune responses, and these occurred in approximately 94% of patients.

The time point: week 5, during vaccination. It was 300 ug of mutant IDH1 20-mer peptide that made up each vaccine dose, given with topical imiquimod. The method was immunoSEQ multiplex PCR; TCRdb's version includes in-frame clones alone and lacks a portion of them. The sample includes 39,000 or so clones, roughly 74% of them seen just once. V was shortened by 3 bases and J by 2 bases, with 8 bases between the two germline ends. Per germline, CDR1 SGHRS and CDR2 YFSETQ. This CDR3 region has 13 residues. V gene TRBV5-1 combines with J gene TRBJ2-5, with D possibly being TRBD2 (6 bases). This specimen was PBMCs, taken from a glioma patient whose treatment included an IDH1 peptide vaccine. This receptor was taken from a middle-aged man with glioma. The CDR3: CASSSRGQETQYF. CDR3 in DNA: TGCGCCAGCAGCTCGCGGGGTCAAGAGACCCAGTACTTC. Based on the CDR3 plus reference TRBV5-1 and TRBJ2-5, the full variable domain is KAGVTQTPRYLIKTRGQQVTLSCSPISGHRSVSWYQQTPGQGLQFLFEYFSETQRNKGNFPGRFSGRQFSNSRSEMNVSTLELGDSALYLCASSSRGQETQYFGPGTRLLVL.